This TCR beta chain was captured in a study of blood T cells in healthy people across ages. Germline V CDR1 and CDR2: SQVTM, ANQGSEA. This CDR3 has 13 residues. Trimming took off 6 bases at V and 0 bases at J, with 12 bases between the two ends. Using a J-beta primer mix together with a sample-barcoded 5' primer, a second PCR was run for roughly 6 to 11 cycles. Each CDR3 protein gets one entry after TCRdb re-called the 5' RACE reads with MiXCR. The sample yields around 1,600,000 distinct CDR3 sequences, roughly two fifths seen once. The chain combines TRBV29-1 with TRBJ2-7; D gene unclear. This TCR was recovered from a woman aged 18 to 35 in good health. The specimen was blood. The CDR3 loop is CSVPGKNSYEQYF. CDR3 in DNA: TGCAGCGTCCCTGGGAAAAACTCCTACGAGCAGTACTTC.